One sample yielded the 21 T cell receptor beta chains listed below, sequenced in a study of metastatic and nonmetastatic thyroid tumors. Patients were all untreated before their thyroid surgery. TCRdb redid the clone calls on the PCR reads using MiXCR. The table shows roughly 15,000 clones, with about 28% occurring only once. The specimen was tumor tissue. The receptors here all came from a female donor with papillary thyroid cancer or a benign thyroid nodule (not recorded which). Some clones in this sample may be carry-over from other donors' samples.

V and J are TRBV6-1 and TRBJ2-7; maybe TRBD1 (6 bases). Trimming took 4 bases from V and 0 from J, leaving 19 bases between them. This CDR3 is 17 amino acids long. Germline CDR1 is MNHNS and CDR2 is SASEGT. CDR3: CASSGGGQFYSSYEQYF. The CDR3 DNA is TGTGCCAGCAGTGGAGGTGGACAGTTTTATAGCTCCTACGAGCAGTACTTC.

The genes are TRBV12-5 and TRBJ1-4; D perhaps matches TRBD1 (5 bases). The CDR3 covers 14 residues. V was cut by 6 bases and J by 0 bases, with 8 bases left in between. Germline values: CDR1 LGHNT, CDR2 FRNRAP. The CDR3 reads CASGGHSTNEKLFF. The CDR3 DNA reads as TGTGCTAGTGGGGGGCACTCAACTAATGAAAAACTGTTTTTT.

This clone was seen at least ten times. The V and J genes are TRBV6-2 or TRBV6-3 and TRBJ1-1; D is unresolved. The CDR3 spans 13 residues. Germline lookup yields CDR1 MNHEY and CDR2 SVGEGT. V shed 2 bases and J shed 6 bases, with 10 bases lying between them. The CDR3 loop reads CASSYRGFSEAFF. CDR3 nucleotide sequence: TGTGCCAGCAGTTACCGAGGGTTTTCTGAAGCTTTCTTT.

V gene TRBV6-1 combines with J gene TRBJ2-7, with 9 nucleotides matching TRBD2. The CDR3 has 15 residues. Unmatched junction bases numbered 7, after V lost 5 bases and J lost 2 bases. Germline CDR1 and CDR2: MNHNS and SASEGT. CDR3 nucleotide sequence: TGTGCCAGCAGTAACGGGGCTAGCGGGACCTACGAGCAGTACTTC. Its translation: CASSNGASGTYEQYF.

The V call is TRBV5-8, the J call TRBJ1-2; 8 positions agree with TRBD1. The CDR3 contains 15 residues. CDR1 is SGHTS and CDR2 is YDEGEE in the germline V gene. Here the CDR3 DNA reads TGTGTCGCCGGGGCGGACAGGGCTAAGGACTATGGCTACACCTTC. Protein product: CVAGADRAKDYGYTF.

This clone was counted ten times or more. V usage is TRBV25-1 and J usage is TRBJ2-7, with D possibly being TRBD2 (5 bases). This CDR3 contains 14 residues. The germline CDR1 and CDR2 sequences are MGHDK and SYGVNS. V was pared by 5 bases and J by 6 bases, with 17 bases between. CDR3 coding DNA: TGTGCCAGCAGTACACATGGACGGACTCCCGAGCAGTACTTC. It yields the protein CASSTHGRTPEQYF.

This clone showed up many times. V gene TRBV25-1 combines with J gene TRBJ1-2; D uncertain. V lost 4 bases and J lost 0, with 15 bases in between. Germline CDR1 reads MGHDK; CDR2 reads SYGVNS. The CDR3 contains 16 residues. CDR3: CASSAGYLRANYGYTF. In DNA, the CDR3 is TGTGCCAGCAGTGCCGGTTATCTCCGAGCTAACTATGGCTACACCTTC.

This clone was recorded at least ten times. V gene TRBV3-1 combines with J gene TRBJ2-7, with D unclear. Germline V gene lookup returns CDR1 LGHDT and CDR2 YNNKEL (reference sequence). V lost 4 bases and J lost 7, with 14 bases in between. The CDR3 sequence is 13 residues long. CDR3 coding DNA: TGTGCCAGCAGCCTCCGATCCTTCGGGGAGCAGTACTTC. It translates to CASSLRSFGEQYF.

This clone was recorded many times. The V call is TRBV25-1, the J call TRBJ2-7, with 7 positions matching TRBD1. V shed 3 bases and J 6 bases; nucleotides not matched to a gene: 8. This CDR3 comprises 14 residues. CDR1 MGHDK and CDR2 SYGVNS come from the germline V gene. The CDR3 region is CASSDKQGLGEQYF. The CDR3 DNA sequence: TGTGCCAGCAGTGACAAACAGGGGTTAGGCGAGCAGTACTTC.

This clone was seen many times. The genes are TRBV3-1 and TRBJ1-2, with D unresolved. CDR3 length: 16 residues. Germline V gives CDR1 LGHDT, CDR2 YNNKEL (reference sequence). Trimming took off 0 bases at V and 3 bases at J, with 14 bases between the two ends. The CDR3 region has the DNA TGTGCCAGCAGCCAAGATAATTCGGTTTGGGACTATGGCTACACCTTC. The encoded protein is CASSQDNSVWDYGYTF.

This clone has a count of ten or more. The chain links TRBV12-5 to TRBJ2-3; 8 positions agree with TRBD1. J gave up 4 bases and V 6 bases, and 9 bases lay outside the gene matches. This CDR3 has 15 amino acids. Per germline, CDR1 LGHNT and CDR2 FRNRAP. The CDR3 DNA follows: TGTGCTAGTGGCCTGGACAGGGCGGTCTCAGATACGCAGTATTTT. The encoded protein is CASGLDRAVSDTQYF. Looking up the rest from reference TRBV12-5 and TRBJ2-3 gives the full variable domain: DARVTQTPRHKVTEMGQEVTMRCQPILGHNTVFWYRQTMMQGLELLAYFRNRAPLDDSGMPKDRFSAEMPDATLATLKIQPSEPRDSAVYFCASGLDRAVSDTQYFGPGTRLTVL.

This clone was counted at least ten times. A much larger clone lies one base from this, so it may be a read error. V and J are TRBV12-3 or TRBV12-4 and TRBJ2-1; D is uncertain. The CDR3 extends over 14 amino acids. In nucleotides, the CDR3 is TGTGCCAGCGGTTTAACGATCTCCTACAATGAGCAGTTCTTC. Protein sequence: CASGLTISYNEQFF.

This clone was picked up many times. V usage is TRBV12-3 or TRBV12-4 and J usage is TRBJ1-3; D unresolved. V lost 7 bases and J 0 bases, leaving 7 bases between the germline ends. The CDR3 has 13 amino acids. The CDR3 region has the DNA TGTGCCAGCACCCAGAGCTCTGGAAACACCATATATTTT. Its translation is CASTQSSGNTIYF.

This clone was observed a handful of times. V gene TRBV2 combines with J gene TRBJ1-6; D is uncertain. In germline, CDR1 is SNHLY, CDR2 FYNNEI. V was trimmed by 8 bases and J by 7 bases, leaving 12 bases between them. This CDR3 comprises 13 residues. CDR3 region: CASADNPNSPLHF. The DNA for the CDR3 is TGTGCCAGCGCAGATAACCCCAATTCACCCCTCCACTTT.

The chain recombines TRBV7-2 with TRBJ2-7, with D hard to call. The CDR3 loop spans 15 amino acids. Per germline, CDR1 SGHTA and CDR2 FQGNSA. Trimming cost V 5 bases and J 6 bases, with 20 bases left between them. CDR3 in DNA: TGTGCCAGCAGCCCCTCGAAGGGAACTCCTGGCGAGCAGTACTTC. Its protein product is CASSPSKGTPGEQYF.

The V call is TRBV20-1, the J call TRBJ2-1; D call uncertain. Trimming stripped 5 bases from V and 3 bases from J, with 17 bases between. The CDR3 is 15 amino acids. CDR1 and CDR2 from the germline V gene are DFQATT and SNEGSKA (reference sequence). The CDR3 DNA follows: TGCAGTGCTGGGCGGACCAAACCCCTCTACAATGAGCAGTTCTTC. This codes for CSAGRTKPLYNEQFF.

Remarks on this clone: Since a much larger clone is just one base distant, this may be a read error. Within the sample, other DNA sequences also encode this same CDR3. This chain uses TRBV12-3 or TRBV12-4 with TRBJ2-1, with TRBD1 matching over 10 bases. V lost 8 bases, J lost 9 bases, and 7 bases stayed unmatched. The CDR3 is 13 amino acids. CDR3 sequence (DNA): TGTGCCAGCCGGGACAGGGGATCCCGTGAGCAGTTCTTC. Translated: CASRDRGSREQFF.

This clone was counted between two and nine times. This sequence joins TRBV5-1 and TRBJ2-1; D might be TRBD2 (6 bases). CDR1 SGHRS and CDR2 YFSETQ come from the germline V gene. The CDR3 is 15 residues long. Trimming removed 9 bases at V and 7 bases at J, with 23 bases between. As DNA, the CDR3 is TGCGCCATCATCTTGGCCGGTGGGACTGGGAATGAGCAGTTCTTC. Translation gives CAIILAGGTGNEQFF.

On this clone: A clone one base away is much larger, so this may be a read error. This rearrangement joins TRBV20-1 to TRBJ2-5; D not resolved. Trimming left V 3 bases short and J 12 bases short, with 11 bases between. Germline V gene data show CDR1 as DFQATT and CDR2 as SNEGSKA (reference sequence). The length of the CDR3 is 10 residues. CDR3 DNA sequence: TGCAGTGCTAGCTGGGTCTTGAAGTACTTC. Protein: CSASWVLKYF.

In its sample, this clone was seen many times. DNA for the CDR3: TGTGCCAGCAGCGTACAGGGGCTTGGAGAGACCCAGTACTTC. Its protein product is CASSVQGLGETQYF. The chain is built from TRBV9 and TRBJ2-5; D is perhaps TRBD1 (6 bases). CDR3 size: 14 residues. The V gene lost 1 base and the J gene lost 4 bases, with 11 bases spanning the gap. Germline V lookup: CDR1 SGDLS, CDR2 YYNGEE.

Only a few counts were recorded for this clone. Being one base from a much bigger clone, this may be a read error. The chain combines TRBV10-3 with TRBJ2-5, with a weak D call TRBD1 (5 bases). V lost 4 bases to trimming and J lost 2 bases, with 11 bases between them. Germline V CDR1 and CDR2: ENHRY, SYGVKD. The CDR3 spans 14 residues. The CDR3 DNA follows: TGTGCCATCAGTGCGTACAGGAATCAAGAGACCCAGTACTTC. Translated: CAISAYRNQETQYF.